This T cell receptor (beta chain) is from a study of T cell responses to AZD1222 COVID-19 vaccine. Whole-study results and caveats: Spike-specific TCR breadth and depth rose after two AZD1222 doses. Variant regions that are unmutated are reportedly the target of nearly half of spike-specific TCRs.

Turning to this clone: Its antigen is as yet unknown.

CDR3 size: 16 residues. Germline lookup yields CDR1 SGHDN and CDR2 FVKESK. J gave up 6 bases and V 1 base, and 12 bases lay outside the gene matches. This table comes from immunoSEQ multiplex PCR, and its TCRdb copy is limited to in-frame clones, with some not included. The sample includes 180,000 or so clones, less than 95% of them seen just once. Sequences were derived from peripheral blood, sampled on day 0 of AZD1222 vaccination. The V gene is TRBV14, the J gene TRBJ2-7, with TRBD2 identical over 7 bases. The origin of this receptor is an adult in good health. The CDR3 is CASSQAYPSGKREQYF. DNA for the CDR3: TGTGCCAGCAGCCAAGCCTACCCGAGCGGGAAGCGCGAGCAGTACTTC. The full variable domain, with the rest looked up from reference TRBV14 and TRBJ2-7, is EAGVTQFPSHSVIEKGQTVTLRCDPISGHDNLYWYRRVMGKEIKFLLHFVKESKQDESGMPNNRFLAERTGGTYSTLKVQPAELEDSGVYFCASSQAYPSGKREQYFGPGTRLTVT.